A single TCR beta chain is shown here with its context. The source of the sample is a study of blood T cell repertoires in COVID-19. Background on the study: The analysed material was cDNA or gDNA that came from T cells, B-cell-depleted T cells, or PBMCs.

This CDR3 contains 12 residues. The V end was cut by 6 bases, the J end by 4 bases, with 9 bases between. Authors' processing steps: Researchers report that nucleated cell counts were estimated from reference gene primer amplification. TCRdb keeps only in-frame clones here, not all; method: immunoSEQ multiplex PCR. The V and J calls and clone size come from that table; D and trimming were worked out from the DNA. Of some 70,000 clones listed, 75% to 80% are singletons. Specimen: peripheral blood. V and J are TRBV12-3 or TRBV12-4 and TRBJ2-5, with a tentative D call TRBD1 (5 bases). The TCR originated in a woman aged 60-75 years with acute or convalescent COVID-19. As DNA, the CDR3 is TGTGCCAGCAGAGGGGTCGGAGAGACCCAGTACTTC. Its translation: CASRGVGETQYF.